This T cell receptor (beta chain) came from a study of vaccination and CD4 T cells after COVID-19. The wider study: From HCoV-229E, HCoV-OC43, HCoV-NL63 and SARS-CoV-2, overlapping spike peptides were used to stimulate the cells.

The treatment here: roughly 11-day PBMC culture with coronavirus spike peptide pools or control peptides (ViraFEST assay). It was before the COVID-19 pandemic (2011-2018) that the unexposed donor's CD4+ T cells were collected. Antigen-specific T cells were expanded with peptide pools by ViraFEST, and TCRs were then sequenced. General observations from the study: A comparatively limited set of convalescent patients was examined, with no early post-infection timepoints. Going from roughly 22 to 38, median SARS-CoV-2-reactive clonotypes did not rise significantly.

Trimming took off 4 bases at V and 5 bases at J, with 8 bases between the two ends. Germline V CDR1 and CDR2: DFQATT, SNEGSKA (reference sequence). The CDR3 contains 11 residues. CD4+ T cells that had been cultured provided DNA sequenced with the Oncomine TCR Beta short-read assay. MiXCR was run by TCRdb on the PCR reads, yielding one entry per CDR3 protein. The sample holds approximately 8,800 distinct CDR3 sequences, 35% to 45% seen once. This clonotype has only a few counts. What it recognizes is unknown. This receptor was taken from a human donor in good health. The chain employs TRBV20-1 and TRBJ1-1; no clear D. Material: CD4+ T cells from blood, cultured in vitro. DNA of the CDR3: TGCAGTGCTAAGGGTGGTACTGAAGCTTTCTTT. It is translated as CSAKGGTEAFF.